Listed below are T cell receptor beta chains from one sample, sequenced in a study of T cells in narcolepsy. The data were produced by immunoSEQ multiplex PCR, yet TCRdb's version contains in-frame clones alone and is incomplete. The data contain 20,000 to 25,000 clones, about 83% of them seen just once; the ten biggest clones take up approximately 1.3%. The sample taken for sequencing was CD45RA- memory CD4+ T cells from PBMCs. Receptors were obtained from a human donor with narcolepsy. Both conserved end residues are part of each CDR3. D genes are given only for firm matches. Expanded clones get a size class; other rows say once, few or many, or leave the size out.

J gene	D gene	V gene	clone size	CDR3 protein	CDR3 DNA
TRBJ1-5	NA	TRBV7-2	NA	CASSLEVYNQPQHF	TGTGCCAGCAGCTTAGAAGTTTACAATCAGCCCCAGCATTTT
TRBJ2-2	NA	TRBV11-2	NA	CASSLDRGDTGELFF	TGTGCCAGCAGCTTAGACAGGGGCGACACCGGGGAGCTGTTTTTT
TRBJ1-2	NA	TRBV7-2	NA	CASSRQGIYGYTF	TGTGCCAGCAGCCGGCAGGGTATCTATGGCTACACCTTC
TRBJ1-3	NA	TRBV2	NA	CASSTLQGISGNTIYF	TGTGCCAGCAGCACACTACAGGGTATCTCTGGAAACACCATATATTTT
TRBJ1-2	NA	TRBV7-3	once	CASSQGNTNYGYTF	TGTGCCAGCAGCCAAGGAAATACTAACTATGGCTACACCTTC
TRBJ2-5	NA	TRBV7-8	NA	CASSLGAGPRGGETQYF	TGTGCCAGCAGCTTAGGGGCCGGGCCCCGGGGAGGAGAGACCCAGTACTTC
TRBJ1-5	NA	TRBV2	NA	CASSYTDPQPQHF	TGTGCCAGCAGTTATACAGACCCCCAGCCCCAGCATTTT
TRBJ2-7	TRBD1	TRBV5-1	NA	CASSLDQGVSSEQYF	TGCGCCAGCAGCTTGGACCAGGGGGTTTCGTCCGAGCAGTACTTC
TRBJ1-2	TRBD1	TRBV6-6	NA	CASSPAGRGLGYTF	TGTGCCAGCAGCCCGGCAGGCAGGGGGCTTGGCTACACCTTC
TRBJ2-7	NA	TRBV19	NA	CASSGHHEQYF	TGTGCCAGTAGCGGACATCACGAGCAGTACTTC
TRBJ2-1	TRBD2	TRBV28	NA	CASRQDSGGRYNEQFF	TGTGCCAGCAGACAAGATAGCGGGGGACGCTACAATGAGCAGTTCTTC
TRBJ2-2	NA	TRBV18	NA	CASSPPRGNTGELFF	TGTGCCAGCTCACCACCGAGGGGAAACACCGGGGAGCTGTTTTTT
TRBJ1-2	TRBD1	TRBV7-2	NA	CASSPDRSSGYTF	TGTGCCAGCAGCCCGGACAGGTCTTCCGGCTACACCTTC
TRBJ2-1	TRBD2	TRBV7-8	NA	CASSTRTSADNEQFF	TGTGCCAGCAGCACGAGGACTAGCGCCGACAATGAGCAGTTCTTC
TRBJ2-7	TRBD1	TRBV7-9	once	CASSVWTGTYEQYF	TGTGCCAGCAGCGTCTGGACAGGGACCTACGAGCAGTACTTC
TRBJ2-7	TRBD2	TRBV4-3	NA	CASSQDRLAGAQRRYEQYF	TGCGCCAGCAGCCAAGACCGACTAGCGGGAGCTCAGCGACGGTACGAGCAGTACTTC
TRBJ2-3	NA	TRBV7-2	NA	CASSPSAADTQYF	TGTGCCAGCAGCCCTAGCGCCGCAGATACGCAGTATTTT
TRBJ2-1	TRBD2	TRBV19	few	CASYPGTSGSPEQFF	TGTGCCAGTTACCCCGGGACTAGCGGGAGTCCGGAGCAGTTCTTC
TRBJ2-2	TRBD2	TRBV10-3	NA	CAILSAGGPRDGELFF	TGTGCCATCTTATCAGCGGGAGGGCCAAGAGACGGGGAGCTGTTTTTT
TRBJ2-7	NA	TRBV5-6	NA	CASSLSSVTYEQYF	TGTGCCAGCAGCTTGTCCTCTGTAACCTACGAGCAGTACTTC
TRBJ2-2	TRBD2	TRBV10-1	once	CASSEGLAGETGELFF	TGCGCCAGCAGCGAGGGACTAGCGGGAGAAACCGGGGAGCTGTTTTTT
TRBJ2-7	NA	TRBV29-1	few	CSVPLGQGEQYF	TGCAGCGTGCCGCTCGGGCAGGGTGAGCAGTACTTC
TRBJ2-3	TRBD1	TRBV25-1	few	CASSRPGQGSTDTQYF	TGTGCCAGCAGTAGACCGGGACAGGGTTCTACAGATACGCAGTATTTT
TRBJ2-1	TRBD1	TRBV15	NA	CATSRPDRGSYNEQFF	TGTGCCACCAGCAGACCGGACAGGGGGTCCTACAATGAGCAGTTCTTC
TRBJ2-1	NA	TRBV7-2	NA	CATGLPINNEQFF	TGTGCCACCGGACTACCCATCAACAATGAGCAGTTCTTC
TRBJ1-3	TRBD1	TRBV25-1	NA	CASSEAQGARNTIYF	TGTGCCAGCAGTGAGGCCCAGGGGGCGAGAAACACCATATATTTT
TRBJ1-2	TRBD1	TRBV7-2	NA	CASSPGTGFAYGYTF	TGTGCCAGCAGCCCCGGGACAGGATTTGCCTATGGCTACACCTTC
TRBJ1-5	TRBD1	TRBV5-6	NA	CASSLGVRGVQPQHF	TGTGCCAGCAGCTTGGGCGTCAGGGGGGTTCAGCCCCAGCATTTT
TRBJ2-1	NA	TRBV28	NA	CASTLGWEYPSSYNEQFF	TGTGCCAGCACCCTAGGGTGGGAGTACCCCTCCTCCTACAATGAGCAGTTCTTC
TRBJ1-6	TRBD1	TRBV18	NA	CASSPKTGGNSPLHF	TGTGCCAGCTCACCGAAGACAGGGGGGAATTCACCCCTCCACTTT
TRBJ2-7	TRBD1	TRBV6-5	NA	CASKRTGSSYEQYF	TGTGCCAGCAAAAGGACAGGATCCTCCTACGAGCAGTACTTC
TRBJ2-5	NA	TRBV5-1	NA	CASSLGRGQETQYF	TGCGCCAGCAGCCTGGGCAGGGGACAAGAGACCCAGTACTTC
TRBJ2-3	TRBD2	TRBV19	once	CASSISGGVTDTQYF	TGTGCCAGTAGTATATCTGGGGGGGTCACAGATACGCAGTATTTT
TRBJ1-3	NA	TRBV19	few	CASSIGRSGLIYF	TGTGCCAGCTCTATCGGTCGGTCGGGACTCATATATTTT
TRBJ1-2	TRBD1	TRBV7-2	NA	CASSPPPVPQGDGYTF	TGTGCCAGCAGCCCACCTCCCGTCCCACAGGGGGACGGCTACACCTTC
TRBJ2-7	TRBD1	TRBV6-5	NA	CASRPGTVSYEQYF	TGTGCCAGCAGGCCCGGGACAGTCTCCTACGAGCAGTACTTC
TRBJ2-4	NA	TRBV2	NA	CAAKGDTDIQYF	TGTGCCGCCAAGGGGGATACGGACATTCAGTACTTC
TRBJ2-7	NA	TRBV14	NA	CASSQFNEQYF	TGTGCCAGCAGCCAATTTAACGAGCAGTACTTC
TRBJ1-5	TRBD1	TRBV7-8	few	CASSSKMWDRNQPQHF	TGTGCCAGCAGCTCAAAAATGTGGGACAGAAATCAGCCCCAGCATTTT
TRBJ1-4	TRBD1	TRBV14	NA	CASSQVLRGRDEKLFF	TGTGCCAGCAGCCAGGTACTCAGGGGGCGCGATGAAAAACTGTTTTTT
TRBJ2-3	NA	TRBV4-2	medium-sized	CASSQGGNTDTQYF	TGTGCCAGCAGCCAAGGCGGAAACACAGATACGCAGTATTTT
TRBJ2-1	TRBD2	TRBV11-1	NA	CASSFYGLAGYNEQFF	TGTGCCAGCAGCTTTTACGGACTAGCGGGATACAATGAGCAGTTCTTC
TRBJ1-1	NA	TRBV2	NA	CASSEAMKRPEAFF	TGTGCCAGCAGTGAAGCCATGAAGAGGCCTGAAGCTTTCTTT
TRBJ2-3	TRBD2	TRBV11-1	NA	CASSQTSGRATDTQYF	TGTGCCAGCAGCCAAACTAGCGGGAGGGCCACAGATACGCAGTATTTT
TRBJ1-5	NA	TRBV6-8	few	CASRLTDNQPQHF	TGTGCCAGCAGGTTGACAGATAATCAGCCCCAGCATTTT
TRBJ2-2	NA	TRBV9	NA	CASNQGNGELFF	TGTGCCAGCAACCAGGGTAACGGGGAGCTGTTTTTT
TRBJ2-3	NA	TRBV7-9	NA	CASSLAADTQYF	TGTGCCAGCAGCTTAGCGGCAGATACGCAGTATTTT
TRBJ2-7	TRBD1	TRBV7-6	NA	CASSPNRGQGEQYF	TGTGCCAGCAGCCCAAACAGGGGGCAAGGCGAGCAGTACTTC
TRBJ1-5	NA	TRBV10-3	NA	CAASGARNQPQHF	TGTGCCGCTTCCGGGGCAAGAAATCAGCCCCAGCATTTT
TRBJ1-5	NA	TRBV4-3	NA	CASSQAWGSHQPQHF	TGCGCCAGCAGCCAAGCGTGGGGTTCTCATCAGCCCCAGCATTTT
TRBJ1-5	NA	TRBV19	NA	CASSIQGSGNQPQHF	TGTGCCAGTAGTATACAGGGGAGTGGCAATCAGCCCCAGCATTTT
TRBJ2-5	NA	TRBV29-1	NA	CSVGDRRETQYF	TGCAGCGTTGGTGACAGACGGGAGACCCAGTACTTC
TRBJ2-7	TRBD2	TRBV11-2	NA	CASSLGLLAGSYEQYF	TGTGCCAGCAGCTTAGGCTTACTAGCGGGGAGCTACGAGCAGTACTTC
TRBJ2-6	TRBD1	TRBV18	NA	CASSPRTGTGANVLTF	TGTGCCAGCTCACCAAGGACAGGGACCGGGGCCAACGTCCTGACTTTC